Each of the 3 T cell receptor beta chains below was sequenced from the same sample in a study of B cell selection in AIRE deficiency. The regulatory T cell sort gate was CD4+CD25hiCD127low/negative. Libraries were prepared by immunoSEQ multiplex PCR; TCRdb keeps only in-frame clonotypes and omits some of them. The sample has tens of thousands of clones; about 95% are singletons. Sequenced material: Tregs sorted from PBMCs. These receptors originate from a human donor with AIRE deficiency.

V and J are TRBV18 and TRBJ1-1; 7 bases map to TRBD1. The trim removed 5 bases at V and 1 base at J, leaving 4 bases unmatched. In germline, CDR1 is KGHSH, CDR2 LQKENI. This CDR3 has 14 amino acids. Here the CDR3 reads CASSSGTANTEAFF. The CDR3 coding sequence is TGTGCCAGCTCATCCGGGACAGCGAACACTGAAGCTTTCTTT.

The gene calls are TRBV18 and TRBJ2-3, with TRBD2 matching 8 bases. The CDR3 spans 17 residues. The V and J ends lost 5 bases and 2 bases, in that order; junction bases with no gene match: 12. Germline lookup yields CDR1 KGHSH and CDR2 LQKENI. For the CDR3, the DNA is TGTGCCAGCTCAGGAAGAACTAGCGGAGAGAACACAGATACGCAGTATTTT. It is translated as CASSGRTSGENTDTQYF. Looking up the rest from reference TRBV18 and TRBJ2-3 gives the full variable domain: NAGVMQNPRHLVRRRGQEARLRCSPMKGHSHVYWYRQLPEEGLKFMVYLQKENIIDESGMPKERFSAEFPKEGPSILRIQQVVRGDSAAYFCASSGRTSGENTDTQYFGPGTRLTVL.

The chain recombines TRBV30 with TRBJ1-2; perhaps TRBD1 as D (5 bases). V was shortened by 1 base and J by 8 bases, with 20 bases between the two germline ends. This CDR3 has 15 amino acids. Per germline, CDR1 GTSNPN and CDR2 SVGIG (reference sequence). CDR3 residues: CAWSGWDGREPGYTF. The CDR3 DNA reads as TGTGCCTGGAGTGGCTGGGATGGCAGGGAGCCAGGCTACACCTTC.